This TCR beta chain derives from a study of blood T cell repertoires in COVID-19. Across the study: From the United States, Italy and Spain came samples of acute and convalescent COVID-19. Sources were T cells, B-cell-depleted T cells, or PBMCs; the material itself was cDNA or gDNA.

The germline gives CDR1 SGHRS, CDR2 YFSETQ. Germline trimming cut 0 bases from V and 3 bases from J; bases unmatched to any gene: 6. The length of the CDR3 is 15 residues. Original processing methods: Researchers report that nucleated cell counts were estimated from reference gene primer amplification. The data were produced by immunoSEQ multiplex PCR, yet TCRdb's version contains in-frame clones alone and is incomplete. V and J calls and clone size are those listed in that table; D and trimming were worked out from the DNA. The sample has 72,000 or so clones; approximately 85% are singletons. J is TRBJ2-7 and V is TRBV5-1; 7 bases map to TRBD1. The sequence derives from a woman older than 75 with active or convalescent COVID-19. Sequenced: peripheral blood. The CDR3 loop is CASSLEAYRGYEQYF. The CDR3 DNA reads as TGCGCCAGCAGCTTGGAGGCCTACAGGGGCTACGAGCAGTACTTC.